What follows are 17 T cell receptor beta chains derived from one specimen sequenced in a study of control samples from healthy donors and cancer patients (dated by TCRdb to 2020 to 2022). The library relied on the immunoSEQ multiplex PCR assay. TCRdb took over this immuneACCESS table, retaining in-frame rearrangements with V and J assigned. Such tables are incomplete; in checked studies, under half of the missing clones stem from an unresolved V gene, and the remainder is unexplained. Recorded for this sample are 24,000 or so clones; approximately 90% of them occurred a single time. 13% of the sample is in the top ten clones. Sequences were obtained from PBMCs. The receptors originated from a man between 50 and 59 years old with lung cancer.

This chain uses TRBV9 with TRBJ2-3, with D hard to call. Germline CDR1 SGDLS, CDR2 YYNGEE. This CDR3 comprises 14 residues. The V gene lost 4 bases and the J gene lost 0 bases, with 9 bases spanning the gap. The CDR3 nucleotides read TGTGCCAGCAGCTTCAGTGCAAGCACAGATACGCAGTATTTT. It codes for CASSFSASTDTQYF.

The chain couples TRBV2 to TRBJ1-3; D gene unclear. The ends were cut back, 6 bases at V and 0 bases at J, with 9 bases in the middle. CDR1 SNHLY and CDR2 FYNNEI come from the germline V gene. This CDR3 is built from 14 residues. This CDR3 reads CASRSSNSGNTIYF. The CDR3 DNA sequence: TGTGCCAGCAGAAGCAGCAACTCTGGAAACACCATATATTTT.

The chain couples TRBV3-1 (or the pseudogene TRBV3-2) to TRBJ2-5; tentatively, D is TRBD1 (5 bases). The germline CDR1 and CDR2 sequences are LGHDT and YNNKEL (reference sequence). Deletions cut 6 bases from V and 5 bases from J, with 10 bases between. This CDR3 region has 12 residues. Written as DNA, the CDR3 is TGTGCCAGCAGGGGCCCAGGGGAGACCCAGTACTTC. Protein: CASRGPGETQYF.

The chain has TRBV18 and TRBJ2-4; D is ambiguous. Germline CDR1 reads KGHSH; CDR2 reads LQKENI. Trimming stripped 6 bases from V and 0 bases from J, with 12 bases between. This CDR3 has 15 residues. CDR3 sequence: CASSPPLLAKNIQYF. The DNA for the CDR3 is TGTGCCAGCTCGCCCCCCCTTCTAGCCAAAAACATTCAGTACTTC. Supplemented by reference TRBV18 and TRBJ2-4, the full variable domain reads NAGVMQNPRHLVRRRGQEARLRCSPMKGHSHVYWYRQLPEEGLKFMVYLQKENIIDESGMPKERFSAEFPKEGPSILRIQQVVRGDSAAYFCASSPPLLAKNIQYFGAGTRLSVL.

V and J are TRBV13 and TRBJ1-3, with D perhaps matching TRBD1 (5 bases). The V end was cut by 5 bases, the J end by 0 bases, with 8 bases between. The CDR3 spans 14 residues. The V gene's germline CDR1 is PRHDT and CDR2 FYEKMQ (reference sequence). CDR3 nucleotide sequence: TGTGCCAGCAGCCCCGGGACCTCTGGAAACACCATATATTTT. It yields the protein CASSPGTSGNTIYF.

V usage is TRBV3-1 (or the pseudogene TRBV3-2) and J usage is TRBJ2-4; D remains unclear. The CDR3 contains 16 residues. The germline CDR1 and CDR2 sequences are LGHDT and YNNKEL (reference sequence). Trimming took 1 base from V and 0 from J, leaving 10 bases between them. In DNA, the CDR3 is TGTGCCAGCAGCCAAGCGCCGGGTTTAGCCAAAAACATTCAGTACTTC. This sequence encodes CASSQAPGLAKNIQYF.

This chain connects TRBV6-5 to TRBJ2-6; D is ambiguous. This CDR3 has 12 residues. Germline-derived CDR1 and CDR2 are MNHEY and SVGAGI. Trimming left V 6 bases short and J 8 bases short, with 8 bases between. The CDR3 DNA follows: TGTGCCAGCAGGGTAGTAACCAACGTCCTGACTTTC. The encoded protein is CASRVVTNVLTF.

The chain links TRBV7-2 to TRBJ2-5, with D maybe TRBD1 (5 bases). CDR1 is SGHTA, CDR2 FQGNSA, per germline. The CDR3 runs 15 residues. V lost 5 bases, J lost 3 bases, and 16 bases lay in between. CDR3 DNA sequence: TGTGCCAGCAGCCCATCGCCAGGGAAGGAAGAGACCCAGTACTTC. Its translation: CASSPSPGKEETQYF.

This chain uses TRBV5-1 with TRBJ1-2, with D possibly TRBD1 on 5 matching bases. Germline lookup yields CDR1 SGHRS and CDR2 YFSETQ. This CDR3 contains 14 residues. V was shortened by 1 base and J by 6 bases, with 13 bases between the two germline ends. CDR3 in amino acids: CASSLSDQGDGYTF. The CDR3 coding sequence is TGCGCCAGCAGCTTGAGTGATCAAGGGGATGGCTACACCTTC.

This clone was recorded once. V usage is TRBV28 and J usage is TRBJ1-4, with D possibly being TRBD1 (5 bases). CDR1 is MDHEN, CDR2 SYDVKM, per germline. With 6 bases removed from V and 2 bases from J, the gap between germline ends came to 19 bases. The CDR3 is 17 amino acids. For the CDR3, the DNA is TGTGCCAGCAGCCTATCCCCGGGGGGTACGACTAATGAAAAACTGTTTTTT. It codes for CASSLSPGGTTNEKLFF. The full variable domain, rest sourced from reference TRBV28 and TRBJ1-4, is DVKVTQSSRYLVKRTGEKVFLECVQDMDHENMFWYRQDPGLGLRLIYFSYDVKMKEKGDIPEGYSVSREKKERFSLILESASTNQTSMYLCASSLSPGGTTNEKLFFGSGTQLSVL.

The rearrangement joins TRBV5-1 to TRBJ2-7; D is undetermined. The CDR3 sequence is 12 residues long. In germline, CDR1 is SGHRS, CDR2 YFSETQ. The germline V and J ends were trimmed by 4 bases and 1 base, with 6 bases remaining between them. The CDR3 coding sequence is TGCGCCAGCAGCGCCGAATCCTACGAGCAGTACTTC. This translates into CASSAESYEQYF.

J is TRBJ2-7 and V is TRBV11-1, with D possibly being TRBD2 (6 bases). There are 13 residues in the CDR3. V was trimmed by 1 base and J by 4 bases, leaving 8 bases between them. Germline assignment: CDR1 SGHAT and CDR2 FQDESV (reference sequence). The CDR3: CASSLGGEYEQYF. The CDR3 DNA follows: TGTGCCAGCAGCTTAGGGGGGGAATACGAGCAGTACTTC.

This chain joins TRBV10-3 and TRBJ1-5; 8 positions match TRBD1. Germline trimming cut 10 bases from V and 5 bases from J; bases unmatched to any gene: 7. Looked up from germline, CDR1 is ENHRY and CDR2 is SYGVKD. The CDR3 length is 13 residues. The chain's CDR3 is CATRQGPDQPQHF. The CDR3 nucleotides read TGTGCCACGCGACAGGGGCCTGATCAGCCCCAGCATTTT.

The chain couples TRBV6-5 to TRBJ2-6, with D possibly being TRBD1 (5 bases). With 5 bases removed from V and 0 bases from J, the gap between germline ends came to 8 bases. CDR3 size: 15 residues. Germline V gene lookup returns CDR1 MNHEY and CDR2 SVGAGI. CDR3 DNA: TGTGCCAGCAGTCGACAGTCCTCTGGGGCCAACGTCCTGACTTTC. Amino acids: CASSRQSSGANVLTF.

This chain links TRBV14 with TRBJ2-5; 8 bases are shared with TRBD1. The germline V gene has CDR1 SGHDN and CDR2 FVKESK. V trimming: 5 bases; J trimming: 5 bases; junction bases outside the gene matches: 10. The CDR3 covers 15 residues. CDR3 coding DNA: TGTGCCAGCAGCTCAAGGGCAGGGGGCCGCGAGACCCAGTACTTC. Amino acid sequence: CASSSRAGGRETQYF.

This CDR3 is CASSQGTVSNQPQHF. The CDR3 coding sequence is TGCGCCAGCAGCCAAGGAACAGTTAGCAATCAGCCCCAGCATTTT. The genes are TRBV4-1 and TRBJ1-5; D not certain. Germline-derived CDR1 and CDR2 are MGHRA and YSYEKL. This CDR3 is built from 15 residues. The V and J ends lost 1 base and 0 bases respectively, with 7 bases between them.

V usage is TRBV6-2 or TRBV6-3 and J usage is TRBJ1-2, with TRBD1 as a possible D gene (5 bases). Deletions cut 3 bases from V and 3 bases from J, with 8 bases between. In germline, CDR1 is MNHEY, CDR2 SVGEGT. The CDR3 extends over 13 amino acids. CDR3 sequence reads: CASSYTGHYGYTF. The CDR3 DNA is TGTGCCAGCAGTTATACGGGGCACTATGGCTACACCTTC.